The 5 T cell receptor beta chains below all came from one sample that was sequenced in a study of graft-versus-host responses after intestinal transplantation. Repertoires were generated with immunoSEQ multiplex PCR, while TCRdb's copy carries only in-frame clones and drops some. The table lists roughly 120,000 clones, more than 85% of them singletons. These receptors' antigens are unknown. The sequenced sample was unstimulated CD8+ T cells sorted from spleen or lymph node cells, obtained before transplant. All receptors derive from a human donor who was the organ donor for an intestinal transplant.

The gene calls are TRBV7-8 and TRBJ2-1; 13 bases are a match to TRBD2. The CDR3 is 15 residues long. The germline CDR1 and CDR2 sequences are SGHVS and FQNEAQ. The ends lost 5 bases at V and 8 bases at J; junction bases unmatched: 6. Here the CDR3 reads CASSILAGGPDEQFF. The CDR3 region has the DNA TGTGCCAGCAGCATACTAGCGGGAGGGCCGGATGAGCAGTTCTTC.

V is TRBV6-5 and J is TRBJ1-4, with D perhaps TRBD1 (6 bases). CDR1 is MNHEY, CDR2 SVGAGI, per germline. The CDR3 has 15 amino acids. The ends were cut back, 5 bases at V and 7 bases at J, with 17 bases in the middle. The CDR3 here is CASSPLQGHLEKLFF. In DNA, the CDR3 is TGTGCCAGCAGTCCCTTACAGGGTCATCTTGAAAAACTGTTTTTT.

The chain employs TRBV7-9 and TRBJ2-1, with D unclear. The V gene's germline CDR1 is SEHNR and CDR2 FQNEAQ (reference sequence). This CDR3 is built from 12 residues. Trimming shortened V by 1 base and J by 9 bases, and 7 bases separated the two germline ends. CDR3 DNA: TGTGCCAGCAGCTTAGAGGCGTCTGAGCAGTTCTTC. Translation gives CASSLEASEQFF. Filled out from reference TRBV7-9 and TRBJ2-1, the complete variable domain reads DTGVSQNPRHKITKRGQNVTFRCDPISEHNRLYWYRQTLGQGPEFLTYFQNEAQLEKSRLLSDRFSAERPKGSFSTLEIQRTEQGDSAMYLCASSLEASEQFFGPGTRLTVL.

The chain has TRBV4-1 and TRBJ1-1; 8 bases are shared with TRBD1. The junction had 1 base not matched to a gene; V was cut back by 0 bases and J by 4 bases. CDR3 length: 14 residues. Germline V gives CDR1 MGHRA, CDR2 YSYEKL. In DNA form, the CDR3 reads TGCGCCAGCAGCCAAGACAGGGGGCTCACTGAAGCTTTCTTT. Its protein is CASSQDRGLTEAFF.

This clone was picked up a small number of times. The gene calls are TRBV6-6 and TRBJ2-2; 13 bases line up with TRBD2. Germline V CDR1 and CDR2: MNHNY, SVGAGI (reference sequence). This CDR3 comprises 16 residues. Trimming took 6 bases from V and 4 from J; bases not matched to a gene: 5. The CDR3 nucleotides read TGTGCCAGCAGCCGACTAGCGGGAGGCGGCACCGGGGAGCTGTTTTTT. This codes for CASSRLAGGGTGELFF.